This entry lists 23 T cell receptor beta chains sequenced from one sample in a study of prognosis after radiotherapy for stage I lung cancer. Genomic DNA served as the source from which two-round multiplex PCR generated TCR beta CDR3 amplicons. First-round PCR employed TRBV- and TRBJ-specific primers for each gene. MiXCR was run by TCRdb on the multiplex PCR reads, yielding one entry per CDR3 protein. The sample shows fewer than 40,000 distinct CDR3 sequences, around 30% of them seen only once. Sample: PBMCs, taken before or after stereotactic body radiation therapy (not recorded which). Receptors originate from a donor aged 50 or older with non-small cell lung cancer.

This clonotype was seen ten or more times. J is TRBJ1-5 and V is TRBV19; D may be TRBD1 (6 bases). The CDR3 spans 16 residues. The germline gives CDR1 LNHDA, CDR2 SQIVND (reference sequence). Trimming removed 6 bases from V and 2 bases from J, with 17 bases in between. The CDR3 here is CASSTLTGGRNQPQHF. The CDR3 coding sequence is TGTGCCAGTAGCACTCTGACTGGGGGCCGCAATCAGCCCCAGCATTTT.

A note on this clonotype: Since a far larger clone is one base different, this is likely a read error. V is TRBV6-4 and J is TRBJ1-4; 7 nucleotides align to TRBD1. CDR3 size: 14 residues. Germline CDR1 is MRHNA and CDR2 is SNTAGT. Losses at the gene ends were 7 bases for V and 7 bases for J; bases not matched to a gene: 9. DNA of the CDR3: TGTGCCAGCATACCGGGACAGTGGGCTGAAAAACTGTTTTTT. This translates into CASIPGQWAEKLFF.

This clonotype appeared many times. The V call is TRBV20-1, the J call TRBJ2-1; D is uncertain. CDR1 and CDR2 (germline): DFQATT, SNEGSKA (reference sequence). This CDR3 is 12 amino acids long. The CDR3 loop is CSISGDSNEQFF. The CDR3 region has the DNA TGCAGCATTTCGGGTGATTCCAATGAGCAGTTCTTC.

CDR3 bases: TGTGCCAGCAGCTTAGGCGGCGGGGGTCTCTACAATGAGCAGTTCTTC. It translates to CASSLGGGGLYNEQFF. This chain connects TRBV11-2 to TRBJ2-1, with 7 bases fitting TRBD2. V shed 1 base, J shed 3 bases, and the junction held 6 bases outside the gene matches. The CDR3 runs to 16 residues. Germline V CDR1 and CDR2: SGHAT, FQNNGV.

This clonotype was seen at least ten times. The rearrangement joins TRBV9 to TRBJ1-1; a possible D gene is TRBD1 (5 bases). Between the trimmed V and J ends, which lost 0 bases and 1 base, there was a span of 13 bases. CDR1 and CDR2 (germline): SGDLS, YYNGEE. This CDR3 is built from 16 residues. CDR3 DNA: TGTGCCAGCAGCGTAGAGGGGCTCCGAGGGAACACTGAAGCTTTCTTT. This translates into CASSVEGLRGNTEAFF.

This clonotype was observed at least ten times. The chain is built from TRBV5-6 and TRBJ2-7; no definite D call. Per the germline V gene, CDR1 is SGHDT and CDR2 is YYEEEE. Trimming removed 0 bases from V and 0 bases from J, with 10 bases in between. CDR3 length equals 15 residues. The CDR3 DNA reads as TGTGCCAGCAGCTTGGTAAGGATAAGCTCCTACGAGCAGTACTTC. The encoded protein is CASSLVRISSYEQYF. Full variable domain (rest looked up from reference TRBV5-6 and TRBJ2-7): DAGVTQSPTHLIKTRGQQVTLRCSPKSGHDTVSWYQQALGQGPQFIFQYYEEEERQRGNFPDRFSGHQFPNYSSELNVNALLLGDSALYLCASSLVRISSYEQYFGPGTRLTVT.

This clonotype was detected ten times or more. The chain carries TRBV12-3 or TRBV12-4 and TRBJ1-5, with D maybe TRBD1 (5 bases). CDR3 size: 13 residues. Deletions cut 5 bases from V and 11 bases from J, with 16 bases between. CDR3 sequence (DNA): TGTGCCAGCAGTGGGGGGGGAACCTCGGCCCAGCATTTT. Protein: CASSGGGTSAQHF.

Ten or more counts support this clonotype. The rearrangement uses TRBV5-1 and TRBJ2-7, with unresolved D. The CDR3 covers 14 residues. The V end was cut by 4 bases, the J end by 1 base, with 12 bases between. Germline CDR1 SGHRS, CDR2 YFSETQ. CDR3 sequence (DNA): TGCGCCAGCAGCGACCCCCAAGGATCCTACGAGCAGTACTTC. Its translation is CASSDPQGSYEQYF.

This clonotype was detected many times. The chain joins TRBV7-2 to TRBJ2-5; no reliable D call. Between the trimmed V and J ends, which lost 5 bases and 5 bases, there was a span of 12 bases. This CDR3 spans 13 amino acids. Germline V CDR1 and CDR2: SGHTA, FQGNSA. Here the CDR3 reads CASSPGFGETQYF. CDR3 nucleotides: TGTGCCAGCAGCCCCGGATTTGGCGAGACCCAGTACTTC.

This clonotype was seen repeatedly, ten times or more. The chain employs TRBV11-2 and TRBJ2-3; D call uncertain. The ends were cut back, 4 bases at V and 6 bases at J, with 8 bases in the middle. Germline CDR1 is SGHAT and CDR2 is FQNNGV. The CDR3 length is 12 residues. Written as DNA, the CDR3 is TGTGCCAGCAGCTCCATGGGTGATACGCAGTATTTT. Its protein product is CASSSMGDTQYF. The full variable domain, completed using reference TRBV11-2 and TRBJ2-3, is EAGVAQSPRYKIIEKRQSVAFWCNPISGHATLYWYQQILGQGPKLLIQFQNNGVVDDSQLPKDRFSAERLKGVDSTLKIQPAKLEDSAVYLCASSSMGDTQYFGPGTRLTVL.

Concerning this clonotype itself: Without the conserved terminal phenylalanine or tryptophan, this CDR3 likely stems from a read error. DNA of the CDR3: TGCGCCAGCAGCTTCGGGGACACGCTTATCTATTGCTACACCCTC. The encoded protein is CASSFGDTLIYCYTL. The rearrangement links TRBV5-1 to TRBJ1-2; weak D call: TRBD1 (6 bases). The V gene's germline CDR1 is SGHRS and CDR2 YFSETQ. CDR3 length: 15 amino acids.

The gene calls are TRBV5-4 and TRBJ2-2; 8 bases fit TRBD1. The J segment lost 6 bases and the V segment lost 4 bases, leaving 11 bases of the junction unmatched. Germline CDR1 and CDR2: SGHNT and YYREEE (reference sequence). CDR3 length: 16 amino acids. The CDR3 bases are TGTGCCAGCAGCCCCGGGGCAGGGGGCGCGGCCGGGGAGCTGTTTTTT. Protein sequence: CASSPGAGGAAGELFF.

Details on this clonotype: This likely came from a read error, as a far larger clone is one base away. V is TRBV7-9 and J is TRBJ1-6; 7 nucleotides match TRBD1. V trimming: 5 bases; J trimming: 4 bases; junction bases outside the gene matches: 14. The CDR3 is 18 residues long. Germline CDR1 is SEHNR and CDR2 is FQNEAQ (reference sequence). CDR3 DNA: TGTGCCAGCAGCCCGCAAGGCAGGGGGATGGGATATAATTCACCCCTCCACTTT. Encoded protein: CASSPQGRGMGYNSPLHF. Full variable domain (missing parts from reference TRBV7-9 and TRBJ1-6): DTGVSQNPRHKITKRGQNVTFRCDPISEHNRLYWYRQTLGQGPEFLTYFQNEAQLEKSRLLSDRFSAERPKGSFSTLEIQRTEQGDSAMYLCASSPQGRGMGYNSPLHFGNGTRLTVT.

This clonotype was seen ten or more times. The genes are TRBV5-8 and TRBJ1-6; the D is unclear. V shed 4 bases and J shed 7 bases, with 3 bases lying between them. Germline V gene sequence: CDR1 SGHTS, CDR2 YDEGEE. This CDR3 has 11 amino acids. The CDR3 protein is CASSQNSPLHF. In nucleotides, the CDR3 is TGTGCCAGCAGCCAGAATTCACCCCTCCACTTT.

The table lists this clonotype with many counts. The V gene is TRBV7-2, the J gene TRBJ1-2, with a weak D call TRBD1 (6 bases). Trimming left V 5 bases short and J 5 bases short, with 21 bases between. The CDR3 loop spans 16 amino acids. CDR1 is SGHTA and CDR2 is FQGNSA in the germline V gene. CDR3: CASSQLSYREEYGYTF. CDR3 nucleotide sequence: TGTGCCAGCAGCCAACTCTCGTACAGGGAAGAGTATGGCTACACCTTC.

This clonotype has at least ten counts. The V call is TRBV12-3 or TRBV12-4, the J call TRBJ2-5; TRBD2 agrees at 13 bases. V gave up 2 bases and J gave up 5 bases; unmatched junction bases: 5. This CDR3 region has 16 residues. The CDR3: CASSLLGTSGMETQYF. CDR3 bases: TGTGCCAGCAGTTTACTCGGGACTAGCGGGATGGAGACCCAGTACTTC.

V gene TRBV27 combines with J gene TRBJ2-7; D unresolved. The V end lost 3 bases, the J end lost 7 bases, and 16 bases lay between the germline ends. The germline V gene has CDR1 MNHEY and CDR2 SMNVEV (reference sequence). The CDR3 extends over 14 amino acids. CDR3 sequence: CASSLYSVCTEQYF. The DNA of the CDR3 is TGTGCCAGCAGTTTGTACTCAGTGTGTACTGAGCAGTACTTC.

The V and J genes are TRBV6-2 or TRBV6-3 and TRBJ1-6; no clear D. The CDR3 length is 17 residues. Germline loops: CDR1 MNHEY, CDR2 SVGEGT. The V and J ends lost 6 bases and 8 bases respectively, with 23 bases between them. CDR3 in amino acids: CASSTDPGKGIYSPLHF. The DNA of the CDR3 is TGTGCCAGCAGCACAGACCCGGGAAAGGGTATCTATTCACCCCTCCACTTT.

This clonotype was counted at least ten times. The chain recombines TRBV5-1 with TRBJ1-3, with 8 bases that match TRBD1. J lost 3 bases, V lost 4 bases, and 3 bases had no gene match. Looked up from germline, CDR1 is SGHRS and CDR2 is YFSETQ. This CDR3 region has 14 residues. CDR3 sequence: CASSTGTGGNTIYF. CDR3 nucleotides: TGCGCCAGCAGCACCGGGACAGGTGGAAACACCATATATTTT.

Notes on this clonotype: Since a far larger clone is one base different, this is likely a read error. The chain is built from TRBV7-2 and TRBJ2-7; D may be TRBD1 (6 bases). The V gene's germline CDR1 is SGHTA and CDR2 FQGNSA. V lost 1 base, J lost 3 bases, and 7 bases lay in between. The CDR3 contains 13 residues. The CDR3 protein is CASSLGTVYEQYF. CDR3 in DNA: TGTGCCAGCAGCTTAGGGACAGTCTACGAGCAGTACTTC. The full variable domain, in which reference TRBV7-2 and TRBJ2-7 provide the parts outside the CDR3, is GAGVSQSPSNKVTEKGKDVELRCDPISGHTALYWYRQSLGQGLEFLIYFQGNSAPDKSGLPSDRFSAERTGGSVSTLTIQRTQQEDSAVYLCASSLGTVYEQYFGPGTRLTVT.

This clonotype came up many times. The chain recombines TRBV20-1 with TRBJ1-4; D unclear. The V and J ends lost 0 bases and 8 bases respectively, with 13 bases between them. Germline CDR1 DFQATT, CDR2 SNEGSKA (reference sequence). The CDR3 loop spans 14 amino acids. The CDR3 protein is CSARDGRKQEKLFF. CDR3 DNA: TGCAGTGCTAGAGATGGGAGGAAGCAAGAAAAACTGTTTTTT.

This clonotype was detected many times. The genes are TRBV4-2 and TRBJ2-3; D possibly corresponds to TRBD1 (6 bases). In germline, CDR1 is LGHNA, CDR2 YNFKEQ. The CDR3 spans 15 residues. Trimming left V 0 bases short and J 2 bases short, with 9 bases between. The CDR3 is CASSQDGQSTDTQYF. CDR3 bases: TGTGCCAGCAGCCAAGATGGACAGTCCACAGATACGCAGTATTTT.

This clonotype was picked up many times. The rearrangement uses TRBV7-2 and TRBJ2-5; 7 bases agree with TRBD2. V lost 7 bases, J lost 5 bases, and 10 bases stayed unmatched. This CDR3 has 14 residues. Germline CDR1 SGHTA, CDR2 FQGNSA. CDR3 loop: CASTLGRGTETQYF. DNA of the CDR3: TGTGCCAGCACTCTGGGGCGGGGGACGGAGACCCAGTACTTC.